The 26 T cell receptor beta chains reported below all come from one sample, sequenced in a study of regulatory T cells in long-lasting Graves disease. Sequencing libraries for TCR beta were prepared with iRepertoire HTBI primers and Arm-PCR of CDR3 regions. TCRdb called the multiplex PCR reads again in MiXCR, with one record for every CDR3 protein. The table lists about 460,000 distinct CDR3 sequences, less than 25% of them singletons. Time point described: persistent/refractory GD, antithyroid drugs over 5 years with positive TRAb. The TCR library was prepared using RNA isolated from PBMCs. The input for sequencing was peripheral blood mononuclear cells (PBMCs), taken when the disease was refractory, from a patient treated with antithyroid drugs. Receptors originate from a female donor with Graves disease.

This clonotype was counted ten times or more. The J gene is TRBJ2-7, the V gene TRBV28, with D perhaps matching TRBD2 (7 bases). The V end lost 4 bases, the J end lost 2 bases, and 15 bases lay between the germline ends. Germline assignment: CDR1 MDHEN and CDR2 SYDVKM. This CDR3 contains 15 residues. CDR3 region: CASSSPTGGAYEQYF. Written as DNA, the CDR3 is TGTGCCAGCAGTTCGCCGACGGGGGGCGCCTACGAGCAGTACTTC.

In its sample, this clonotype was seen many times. In DNA, the CDR3 is TGTGCCAGCAGCGTAGAAGGACAGACTAATTCACCCCTCCACTTT. It codes for CASSVEGQTNSPLHF. The rearrangement joins TRBV9 to TRBJ1-6; D perhaps matches TRBD1 (6 bases). The CDR3 loop spans 15 amino acids. V gave up 0 bases and J gave up 6 bases, with 10 bases separating them. Looked up from germline, CDR1 is SGDLS and CDR2 is YYNGEE. Drawing the rest from reference TRBV9 and TRBJ1-6, the complete variable domain is DSGVTQTPKHLITATGQRVTLRCSPRSGDLSVYWYQQSLDQGLQFLIQYYNGEERAKGNILERFSAQQFPDLHSELNLSSLELGDSALYFCASSVEGQTNSPLHFGNGTRLTVT.

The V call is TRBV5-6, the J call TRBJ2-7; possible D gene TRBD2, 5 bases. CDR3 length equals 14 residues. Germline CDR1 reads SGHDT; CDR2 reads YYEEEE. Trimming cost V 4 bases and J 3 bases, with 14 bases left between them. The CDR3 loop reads CASSRSAADYEQYF. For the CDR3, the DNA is TGTGCCAGCAGCCGGTCCGCAGCGGACTACGAGCAGTACTTC.

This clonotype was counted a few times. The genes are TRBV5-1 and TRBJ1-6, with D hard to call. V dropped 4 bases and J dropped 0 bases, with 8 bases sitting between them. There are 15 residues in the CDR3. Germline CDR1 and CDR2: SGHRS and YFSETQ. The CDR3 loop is CASSGSSSYNSPLHF. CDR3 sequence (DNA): TGCGCCAGCAGCGGAAGCAGCTCCTATAATTCACCCCTCCACTTT.

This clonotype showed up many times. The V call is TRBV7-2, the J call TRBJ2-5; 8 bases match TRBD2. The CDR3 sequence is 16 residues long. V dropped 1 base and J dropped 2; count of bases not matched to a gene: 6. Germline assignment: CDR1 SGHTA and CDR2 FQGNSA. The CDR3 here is CASSLVGSGVQETQYF. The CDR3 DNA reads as TGTGCCAGCAGCTTAGTTGGTAGCGGGGTTCAAGAGACCCAGTACTTC.

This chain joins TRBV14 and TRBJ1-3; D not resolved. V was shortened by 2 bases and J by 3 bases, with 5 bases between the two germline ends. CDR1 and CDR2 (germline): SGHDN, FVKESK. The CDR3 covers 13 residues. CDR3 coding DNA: TGTGCCAGCAGCCAAATGGGTGGAAACACCATATATTTT. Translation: CASSQMGGNTIYF.

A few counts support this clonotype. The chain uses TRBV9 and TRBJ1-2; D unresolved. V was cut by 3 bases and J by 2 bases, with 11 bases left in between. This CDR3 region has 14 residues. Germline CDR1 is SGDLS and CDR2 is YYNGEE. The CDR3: CASSAKQLNYGYTF. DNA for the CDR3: TGTGCCAGCAGCGCTAAACAGCTCAACTATGGCTACACCTTC.

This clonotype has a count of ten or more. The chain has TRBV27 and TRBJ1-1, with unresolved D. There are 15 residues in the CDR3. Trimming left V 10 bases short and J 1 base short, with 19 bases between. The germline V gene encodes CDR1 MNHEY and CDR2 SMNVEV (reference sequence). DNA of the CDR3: TGTGCCAACAGCGATTACACACAAAAGAACACTGAAGCTTTCTTT. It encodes CANSDYTQKNTEAFF.

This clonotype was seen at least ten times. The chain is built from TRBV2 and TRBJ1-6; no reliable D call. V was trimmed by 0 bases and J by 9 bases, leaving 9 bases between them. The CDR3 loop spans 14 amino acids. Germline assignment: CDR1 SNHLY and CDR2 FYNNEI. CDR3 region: CASSEAVGVSPLHF. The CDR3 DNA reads TGTGCCAGCAGTGAAGCCGTTGGGGTTTCACCCCTCCACTTT.

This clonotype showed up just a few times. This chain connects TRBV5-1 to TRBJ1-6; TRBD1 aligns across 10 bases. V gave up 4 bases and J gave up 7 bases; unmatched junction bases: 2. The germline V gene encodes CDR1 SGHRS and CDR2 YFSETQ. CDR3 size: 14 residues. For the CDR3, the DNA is TGCGCCAGCAGCACGGGACAGGGGAATTCACCCCTCCACTTT. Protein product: CASSTGQGNSPLHF.

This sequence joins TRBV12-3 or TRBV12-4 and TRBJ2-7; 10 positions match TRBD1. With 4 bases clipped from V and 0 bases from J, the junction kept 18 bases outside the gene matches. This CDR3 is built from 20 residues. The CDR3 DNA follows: TGTGCCAGCAGTTCTAGACTTTCCGGGACAGGGGCGTTATCCTCCTACGAGCAGTACTTC. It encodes CASSSRLSGTGALSSYEQYF.

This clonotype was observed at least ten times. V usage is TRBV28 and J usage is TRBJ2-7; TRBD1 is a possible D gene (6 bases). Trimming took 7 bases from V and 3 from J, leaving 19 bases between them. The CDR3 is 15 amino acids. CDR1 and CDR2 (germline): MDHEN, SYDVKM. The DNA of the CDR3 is TGTGCCAGCACCTCCATAGGGGGAGCAGTCTACGAGCAGTACTTC. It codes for CASTSIGGAVYEQYF.

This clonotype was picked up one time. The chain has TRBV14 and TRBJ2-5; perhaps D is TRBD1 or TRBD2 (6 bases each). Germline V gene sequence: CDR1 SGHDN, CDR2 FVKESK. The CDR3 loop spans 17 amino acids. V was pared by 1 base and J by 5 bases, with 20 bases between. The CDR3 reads CASSQGQIRGPPETQYF. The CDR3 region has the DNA TGTGCCAGCAGCCAAGGGCAGATCCGGGGGCCCCCTGAGACCCAGTACTTC.

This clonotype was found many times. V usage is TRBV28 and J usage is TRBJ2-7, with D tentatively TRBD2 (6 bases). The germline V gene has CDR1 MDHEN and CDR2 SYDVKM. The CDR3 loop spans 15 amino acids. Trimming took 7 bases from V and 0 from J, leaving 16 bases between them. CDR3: CASTPLGGTSYEQYF. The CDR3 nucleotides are TGTGCCAGCACCCCTCTCGGGGGTACCTCCTACGAGCAGTACTTC. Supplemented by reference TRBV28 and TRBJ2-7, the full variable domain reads DVKVTQSSRYLVKRTGEKVFLECVQDMDHENMFWYRQDPGLGLRLIYFSYDVKMKEKGDIPEGYSVSREKKERFSLILESASTNQTSMYLCASTPLGGTSYEQYFGPGTRLTVT.

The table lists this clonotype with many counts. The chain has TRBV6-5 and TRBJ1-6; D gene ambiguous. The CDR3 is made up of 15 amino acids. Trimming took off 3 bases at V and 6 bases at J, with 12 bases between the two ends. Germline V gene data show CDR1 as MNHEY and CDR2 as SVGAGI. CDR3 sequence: CASSYIAGLNSPLHF. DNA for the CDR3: TGTGCCAGCAGTTATATCGCGGGCCTTAATTCACCCCTCCACTTT.

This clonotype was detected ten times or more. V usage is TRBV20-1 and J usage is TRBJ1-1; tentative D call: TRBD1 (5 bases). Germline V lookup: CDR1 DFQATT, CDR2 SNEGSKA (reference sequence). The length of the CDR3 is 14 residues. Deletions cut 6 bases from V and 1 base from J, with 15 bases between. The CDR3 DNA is TGCAGTGCAATGGCGGGACTCCCGAACACTGAAGCTTTCTTT. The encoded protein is CSAMAGLPNTEAFF.

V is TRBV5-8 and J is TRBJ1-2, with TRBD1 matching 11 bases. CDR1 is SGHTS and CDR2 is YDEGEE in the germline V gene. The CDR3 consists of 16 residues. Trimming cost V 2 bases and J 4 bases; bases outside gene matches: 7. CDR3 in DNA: TGTGCCAGCAGCTTCAGGACCGGGACAGGGGGCTATGGCTACACCTTC. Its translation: CASSFRTGTGGYGYTF.

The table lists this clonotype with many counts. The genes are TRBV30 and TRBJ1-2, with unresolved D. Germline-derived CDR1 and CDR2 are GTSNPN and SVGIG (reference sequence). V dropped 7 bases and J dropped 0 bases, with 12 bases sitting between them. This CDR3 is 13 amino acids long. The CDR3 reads CASDKRANYGYTF. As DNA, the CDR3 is TGTGCCTCCGACAAGAGAGCTAACTATGGCTACACCTTC.

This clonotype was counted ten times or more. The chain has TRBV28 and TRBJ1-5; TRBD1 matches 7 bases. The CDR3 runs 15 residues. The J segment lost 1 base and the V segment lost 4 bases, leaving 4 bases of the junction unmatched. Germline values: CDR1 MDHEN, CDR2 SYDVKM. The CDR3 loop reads CASSYTGASNQPQHF. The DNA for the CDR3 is TGTGCCAGCAGTTACACAGGGGCGAGCAATCAGCCCCAGCATTTT.

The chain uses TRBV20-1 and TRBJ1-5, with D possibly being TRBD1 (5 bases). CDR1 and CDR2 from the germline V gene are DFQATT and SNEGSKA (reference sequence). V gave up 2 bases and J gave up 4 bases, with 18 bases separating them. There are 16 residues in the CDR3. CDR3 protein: CSARKRDDPGNQPQHF. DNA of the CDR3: TGCAGTGCTAGAAAACGGGACGACCCAGGAAATCAGCCCCAGCATTTT.

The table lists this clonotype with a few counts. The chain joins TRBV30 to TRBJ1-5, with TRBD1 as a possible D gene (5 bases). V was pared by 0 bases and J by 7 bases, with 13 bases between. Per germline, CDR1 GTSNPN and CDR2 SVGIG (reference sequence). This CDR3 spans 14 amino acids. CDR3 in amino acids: CAWSVMGDRQPQHF. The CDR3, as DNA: TGTGCCTGGAGTGTAATGGGGGATCGGCAGCCCCAGCATTTT. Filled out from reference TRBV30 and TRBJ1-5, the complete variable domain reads SQTIHQWPATLVQPVGSPLSLECTVEGTSNPNLYWYRQAAGRGLQLLFYSVGIGQISSEVPQNLSASRPQDRQFILSSKKLLLSDSGFYLCAWSVMGDRQPQHFGDGTRLSIL.

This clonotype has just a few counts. This CDR3 is CASRKNTGGMTDTQYF. The CDR3 DNA follows: TGTGCCAGCAGGAAAAACACAGGGGGGATGACAGATACGCAGTATTTT. J is TRBJ2-3 and V is TRBV12-3 or TRBV12-4, with 8 bases fitting TRBD1. The CDR3 spans 16 residues. After removal of 6 bases from V and 3 bases from J, the junction contained 11 bases not matched to a gene.

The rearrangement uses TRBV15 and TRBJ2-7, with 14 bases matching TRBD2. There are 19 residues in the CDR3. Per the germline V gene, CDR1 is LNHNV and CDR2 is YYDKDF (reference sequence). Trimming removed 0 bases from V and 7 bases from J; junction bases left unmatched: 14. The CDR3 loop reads CATSRDRPGTSGRAGEQYF. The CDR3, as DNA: TGTGCCACCAGCAGAGATCGCCCCGGGACTAGCGGGAGAGCTGGGGAGCAGTACTTC.

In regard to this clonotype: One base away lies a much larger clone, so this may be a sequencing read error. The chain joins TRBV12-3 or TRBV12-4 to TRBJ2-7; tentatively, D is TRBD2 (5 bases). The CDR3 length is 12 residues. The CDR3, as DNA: TGTGCCAGCAGTGAGCGGAGGCTCGAGCGGTACTTC. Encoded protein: CASSERRLERYF.

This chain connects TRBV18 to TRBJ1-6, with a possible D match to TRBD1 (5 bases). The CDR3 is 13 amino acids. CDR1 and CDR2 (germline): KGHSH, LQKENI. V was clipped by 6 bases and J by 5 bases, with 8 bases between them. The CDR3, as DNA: TGTGCCAGCTCGGACAACGATAATTCACCCCTCCACTTT. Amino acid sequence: CASSDNDNSPLHF.

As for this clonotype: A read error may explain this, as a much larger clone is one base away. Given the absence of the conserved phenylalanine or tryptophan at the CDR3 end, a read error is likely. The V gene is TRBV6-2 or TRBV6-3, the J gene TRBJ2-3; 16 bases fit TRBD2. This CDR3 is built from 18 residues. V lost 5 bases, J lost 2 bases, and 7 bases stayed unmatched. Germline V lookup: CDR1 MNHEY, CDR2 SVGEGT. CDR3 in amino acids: CASSDPGLAGGPTDTQYL. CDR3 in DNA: TGTGCCAGCAGTGATCCGGGACTAGCGGGAGGGCCCACAGATACGCAGTATCTT.